These 27 T cell receptor beta chains originate from one sample sequenced in a study of blood T cell repertoires in COVID-19. TCRdb's copy holds only in-frame clones and misses some; the assay was immunoSEQ multiplex PCR. This table holds fewer than 250,000 clones, 65% to 90% found once. Source material: peripheral blood. These receptors originate from a woman between 45 and 60 years old with acute or convalescent COVID-19.

The genes are TRBV28 and TRBJ2-6; the D is unclear. V lost 4 bases and J 0 bases, leaving 10 bases between the germline ends. The CDR3 covers 16 residues. Germline V gives CDR1 MDHEN, CDR2 SYDVKM. In DNA, the CDR3 is TGTGCCAGCAGTTGGGCCTCCAACTCTGGGGCCAACGTCCTGACTTTC. Translated, it gives CASSWASNSGANVLTF. Full variable domain (remainder filled in from reference TRBV28 and TRBJ2-6): DVKVTQSSRYLVKRTGEKVFLECVQDMDHENMFWYRQDPGLGLRLIYFSYDVKMKEKGDIPEGYSVSREKKERFSLILESASTNQTSMYLCASSWASNSGANVLTFGAGSRLTVL.

The rearrangement joins TRBV28 to TRBJ2-7, with 9 bases lining up with TRBD2. The CDR3 sequence is 16 residues long. V was pared by 5 bases and J by 2 bases, with 10 bases of the junction left unmatched. Germline CDR1 and CDR2: MDHEN and SYDVKM. CDR3 residues: CASSPYGRGGAYEQYF. The CDR3 DNA reads as TGTGCCAGCAGTCCGTACGGTCGCGGGGGGGCCTACGAGCAGTACTTC. The full variable domain, with the rest looked up from reference TRBV28 and TRBJ2-7, is DVKVTQSSRYLVKRTGEKVFLECVQDMDHENMFWYRQDPGLGLRLIYFSYDVKMKEKGDIPEGYSVSREKKERFSLILESASTNQTSMYLCASSPYGRGGAYEQYFGPGTRLTVT.

The chain has TRBV13 and TRBJ2-5; 9 nucleotides line up with TRBD1. The CDR3 covers 15 residues. Germline trimming cut 4 bases from V and 5 bases from J; bases unmatched to any gene: 8. Germline V gene data show CDR1 as PRHDT and CDR2 as FYEKMQ (reference sequence). The CDR3 nucleotides read TGTGCCAGCAGCTCCTCCGGGACAGGGTACGAGACCCAGTACTTC. Translating it yields CASSSSGTGYETQYF. Supplemented by reference TRBV13 and TRBJ2-5, the full variable domain reads AAGVIQSPRHLIKEKRETATLKCYPIPRHDTVYWYQQGPGQDPQFLISFYEKMQSDKGSIPDRFSAQQFSDYHSELNMSSLELGDSALYFCASSSSGTGYETQYFGPGTRLLVL.

This clone was counted a single time. The rearrangement links TRBV6-5 to TRBJ1-3; tentatively, D is TRBD1 (5 bases). Germline CDR1 is MNHEY and CDR2 is SVGAGI. The CDR3 is made up of 15 amino acids. The germline V and J ends were trimmed by 5 bases and 0 bases, with 11 bases remaining between them. The CDR3 here is CASSKIQVSGNTIYF. The CDR3 DNA is TGTGCCAGCAGTAAAATACAGGTCTCTGGAAACACCATATATTTT.

The V gene is TRBV11-2, the J gene TRBJ2-5; 7 bases are a match to TRBD1. After removal of 1 base from V and 2 bases from J, the junction contained 7 bases not matched to a gene. Germline lookup yields CDR1 SGHAT and CDR2 FQNNGV. There are 16 residues in the CDR3. The CDR3 DNA sequence: TGTGCCAGCAGCTTAGTTACCATCAGGGGGCAAGAGACCCAGTACTTC. Protein product: CASSLVTIRGQETQYF.

This chain links TRBV2 with TRBJ2-5; D may be TRBD2 (6 bases). The CDR3 covers 15 residues. V dropped 3 bases and J dropped 4 bases, with 15 bases sitting between them. Germline V lookup: CDR1 SNHLY, CDR2 FYNNEI. CDR3 loop: CASSDRGTPTETQYF. Written as DNA, the CDR3 is TGTGCCAGCAGTGATCGGGGGACTCCGACAGAGACCCAGTACTTC.

The chain is built from TRBV7-2 and TRBJ2-1; 10 bases line up with TRBD2. The CDR3 is 15 amino acids. From germline, CDR1 is SGHTA and CDR2 FQGNSA. V dropped 6 bases and J dropped 5; count of bases not matched to a gene: 7. CDR3 DNA: TGTGCCAGCAGAAAAACTAGCGGGGATAACAATGAGCAGTTCTTC. Its protein is CASRKTSGDNNEQFF.

V gene TRBV2 combines with J gene TRBJ1-6; 8 bases map to TRBD1. The germline V gene encodes CDR1 SNHLY and CDR2 FYNNEI. This CDR3 is 14 amino acids long. V lost 7 bases, J lost 9 bases, and 8 bases stayed unmatched. This chain's CDR3 is CASTQDRGGSPLHF. CDR3 DNA sequence: TGTGCCAGCACCCAAGACAGGGGCGGTTCACCCCTCCACTTT.

This clone was detected only a few times. The V call is TRBV4-1, the J call TRBJ1-2; D may be TRBD1 (6 bases). V lost 6 bases and J lost 4, with 21 bases in between. The CDR3 is 16 amino acids. Germline lookup yields CDR1 MGHRA and CDR2 YSYEKL. In nucleotides, the CDR3 is TGCGCCAGCAGACCTCGGACAGACGGCGGGCCCTATGGCTACACCTTC. This sequence encodes CASRPRTDGGPYGYTF.

CDR3 region: CASGTGVANQPQHF. The CDR3 DNA sequence: TGTGCCAGCGGCACAGGGGTTGCCAATCAGCCCCAGCATTTT. The chain carries TRBV27 and TRBJ1-5; TRBD1 aligns across 7 bases. The germline V gene encodes CDR1 MNHEY and CDR2 SMNVEV (reference sequence). Trimming removed 8 bases from V and 3 bases from J; junction bases left unmatched: 7. This CDR3 has 14 amino acids.

The CDR3 nucleotides are TGTGCCAGCAGCTTATCAGACAGGGTGTTAAATTCACCCCTCCACTTT. Translation: CASSLSDRVLNSPLHF. This chain connects TRBV11-2 to TRBJ1-6; the match to TRBD1 covers 7 bases. The CDR3 is made up of 16 amino acids. The germline CDR1 and CDR2 sequences are SGHAT and FQNNGV. J lost 7 bases, V lost 2 bases, and 8 bases had no gene match.

The chain links TRBV2 to TRBJ2-7; D may be TRBD2 (5 bases). V was pared by 2 bases and J by 5 bases, with 7 bases between. Per the germline V gene, CDR1 is SNHLY and CDR2 is FYNNEI. This CDR3 is built from 12 residues. The chain's CDR3 is CASSEHGDEQYF. The CDR3 DNA reads as TGTGCCAGCAGTGAACACGGGGACGAGCAGTACTTC.

The chain carries TRBV10-2 and TRBJ2-3; 12 bases match TRBD2. From germline, CDR1 is WSHSY and CDR2 SAAADI. The CDR3 runs 16 residues. Trimming cost V 6 bases and J 0 bases; bases outside gene matches: 4. The CDR3 DNA reads TGCGCCAGCAGCCTAGGGACTAGCGGGAGCACAGATACGCAGTATTTT. Protein: CASSLGTSGSTDTQYF.

This sequence joins TRBV7-2 and TRBJ1-4, with 8 bases that match TRBD1. CDR1 is SGHTA, CDR2 FQGNSA, per germline. This CDR3 is built from 15 residues. The ends lost 5 bases at V and 8 bases at J; junction bases unmatched: 10. This chain's CDR3 is CASSPQQGGGEKLFF. CDR3 bases: TGTGCCAGCAGCCCGCAACAGGGGGGAGGGGAAAAACTGTTTTTT. The whole variable domain, remainder taken from reference TRBV7-2 and TRBJ1-4, is GAGVSQSPSNKVTEKGKDVELRCDPISGHTALYWYRQSLGQGLEFLIYFQGNSAPDKSGLPSDRFSAERTGGSVSTLTIQRTQQEDSAVYLCASSPQQGGGEKLFFGSGTQLSVL.

V gene TRBV18 combines with J gene TRBJ2-5; D not certain. This CDR3 has 15 amino acids. V gave up 4 bases and J gave up 0 bases, with 12 bases separating them. Per germline, CDR1 KGHSH and CDR2 LQKENI. The CDR3 region is CASSQAQVHQETQYF. The CDR3 coding sequence is TGTGCCAGCTCACAGGCCCAGGTCCACCAAGAGACCCAGTACTTC.

The chain uses TRBV19 and TRBJ2-2, with D possibly being TRBD2 (5 bases). The V and J ends lost 10 bases and 1 base respectively, with 16 bases between them. The length of the CDR3 is 15 residues. Germline assignment: CDR1 LNHDA and CDR2 SQIVND (reference sequence). CDR3 sequence (DNA): TGTGCCATCGCGGCCCCGGGGATGAACACCGGGGAGCTGTTTTTT. As protein: CAIAAPGMNTGELFF. The full variable domain, its missing parts supplied by reference TRBV19 and TRBJ2-2, is DGGITQSPKYLFRKEGQNVTLSCEQNLNHDAMYWYRQDPGQGLRLIYYSQIVNDFQKGDIAEGYSVSREKKESFPLTVTSAQKNPTAFYLCAIAAPGMNTGELFFGEGSRLTVL.

Only one count was recorded for this clone. This specimen includes other DNA sequences encoding the same CDR3. This chain uses TRBV12-3 or TRBV12-4 with TRBJ1-1; 10 positions match TRBD1. Trimming cost V 3 bases and J 5 bases; bases outside gene matches: 0. The CDR3 is 13 residues long. The DNA for the CDR3 is TGTGCCAGCAGTTTGGGACAGGGGACTGAAGCTTTCTTT. Residues: CASSLGQGTEAFF.

Only a few counts were recorded for this clone. This chain joins TRBV6-5 and TRBJ1-6; a weak D match, TRBD1 (6 bases). The germline gives CDR1 MNHEY, CDR2 SVGAGI. V gave up 6 bases and J gave up 5 bases, with 14 bases separating them. The CDR3 covers 15 residues. The CDR3 region has the DNA TGTGCCAGCAGGCCAACAGGGTGGAATAATTCACCCCTCCACTTT. Amino acids: CASRPTGWNNSPLHF.

The chain employs TRBV9 and TRBJ1-1; D perhaps matches TRBD1 (6 bases). CDR3 length: 12 residues. Germline-derived CDR1 and CDR2 are SGDLS and YYNGEE. V was pared by 4 bases and J by 3 bases, with 7 bases between. CDR3 nucleotide sequence: TGTGCCAGCAGCCCAGGGGACACTGAAGCTTTCTTT. Translation: CASSPGDTEAFF.

The chain employs TRBV14 and TRBJ2-7, with 7 bases aligning to TRBD1. V lost 0 bases and J lost 6; bases outside the gene matches: 5. CDR1 SGHDN and CDR2 FVKESK come from the germline V gene. The CDR3 totals 14 residues. In DNA form, the CDR3 reads TGTGCCAGCAGCCAAGATCAGGGGGACGGCGAGCAGTACTTC. Translating gives CASSQDQGDGEQYF.

This chain links TRBV29-1 with TRBJ2-7; TRBD1 matches 7 bases. V was clipped by 7 bases and J by 1 base; unmatched bases: 10. The CDR3 is 14 amino acids. The V gene's germline CDR1 is SQVTM and CDR2 ANQGSEA. The CDR3 loop reads CSALVNRGSYEQYF. The CDR3 DNA reads TGCAGCGCTCTAGTAAACAGGGGATCCTACGAGCAGTACTTC.

The rearrangement links TRBV6-5 to TRBJ1-1; D gene uncertain. CDR1 and CDR2 (germline): MNHEY, SVGAGI. The V and J ends lost 1 base and 5 bases respectively, with 8 bases between them. The CDR3 has 13 residues. The CDR3 nucleotides are TGTGCCAGCAGTTACTTGAGGGAAACTGAAGCTTTCTTT. Translation: CASSYLRETEAFF.

In its sample, this clone was seen a few times. The rearrangement joins TRBV20-1 to TRBJ1-1; the D gene is possibly TRBD1 (5 bases). Germline V gene lookup returns CDR1 DFQATT and CDR2 SNEGSKA (reference sequence). The CDR3 runs to 14 residues. Trimming took off 3 bases at V and 0 bases at J, with 11 bases between the two ends. This CDR3 is CSASPGMMNTEAFF. CDR3 nucleotide sequence: TGCAGTGCTAGTCCAGGGATGATGAACACTGAAGCTTTCTTT.

V is TRBV5-1 and J is TRBJ2-2; 8 bases line up with TRBD1. Germline assignment: CDR1 SGHRS and CDR2 YFSETQ. The CDR3 length is 16 residues. After removal of 0 bases from V and 0 bases from J, the junction contained 1 base not matched to a gene. The CDR3, as DNA: TGCGCCAGCAGCTTGGTGACAGGGGCGAACACCGGGGAGCTGTTTTTT. Protein: CASSLVTGANTGELFF.

The chain recombines TRBV2 with TRBJ1-3, with TRBD1 identical over 7 bases. CDR3 size: 13 residues. Trimming cost V 8 bases and J 4 bases; bases outside gene matches: 5. CDR1 SNHLY and CDR2 FYNNEI come from the germline V gene. CDR3 region: CASRQGEGNTIYF. CDR3 sequence (DNA): TGTGCCAGCCGACAGGGAGAAGGAAACACCATATATTTT.

The J gene is TRBJ2-4, the V gene TRBV19; TRBD1 matches at 7 bases. Germline CDR1 is LNHDA and CDR2 is SQIVND (reference sequence). CDR3 length: 14 residues. Trimming at V came to 5 bases and at J to 9 bases, leaving 10 bases not matched to a gene. This CDR3 reads CASSSRQGRSIQYF. The CDR3 bases are TGTGCCAGTAGTTCACGACAGGGTAGGAGCATTCAGTACTTC.

This clone was recorded only once. This chain joins TRBV5-7 and TRBJ1-5; TRBD1 aligns across 7 bases. TRBV5-7 is treated as an ORF (open reading frame) with a function not yet certain. V was pared by 2 bases and J by 0 bases, with 8 bases of the junction left unmatched. The CDR3 extends over 17 amino acids. The CDR3 loop reads CASSFRQGTFSNQPQHF. The CDR3 bases are TGTGCCAGCAGCTTCAGACAGGGAACCTTTAGCAATCAGCCCCAGCATTTT.